This passage covers 13 T cell receptor beta chains from one sample sequenced in a study of blood T cell repertoires in COVID-19. Using immunoSEQ multiplex PCR, the repertoire was profiled, and TCRdb retains in-frame clones only, with some absent. The data contain 230,000 or so clones, roughly 81% of them singletons. Source material: peripheral blood. Source of these receptors: a woman of 80 years or more with COVID-19, enrolled during active disease.

This clone has a single count. The chain has TRBV2 and TRBJ1-2; TRBD1 aligns across 7 bases. Germline V gene lookup returns CDR1 SNHLY and CDR2 FYNNEI. The V gene end was trimmed by 6 bases and the J gene end by 5 bases; junction bases not matched to a gene: 12. The CDR3 covers 15 residues. This CDR3 is CASRRNRDSSYGYTF. In DNA, the CDR3 is TGTGCCAGCAGGCGAAACCGGGACAGCTCATATGGCTACACCTTC.

The chain carries TRBV28 and TRBJ1-2; D unresolved. Trimming removed 1 base at V and 4 bases at J, with 10 bases between. The CDR3 is made up of 14 amino acids. CDR1 is MDHEN, CDR2 SYDVKM, per germline. CDR3 nucleotide sequence: TGTGCCAGCAGTTTATACGCAGCTAGCTATGGCTACACCTTC. Residues: CASSLYAASYGYTF.

The genes are TRBV5-6 and TRBJ2-3; TRBD2 matches 12 bases. Germline V gives CDR1 SGHDT, CDR2 YYEEEE. The CDR3 is 16 amino acids. The J segment lost 2 bases and the V segment lost 4 bases, leaving 5 bases of the junction unmatched. CDR3 residues: CASSLGLAGHTDTQYF. The CDR3 DNA follows: TGTGCCAGCAGCCTAGGACTAGCGGGGCACACAGATACGCAGTATTTT.

The sample holds one count of this clone. The chain links TRBV10-2 to TRBJ2-1, with D possibly TRBD2 on 5 matching bases. CDR1 and CDR2 (germline): WSHSY, SAAADI. CDR3 length: 13 amino acids. The CDR3 sequence: CVVEAGPDNEQFF. As DNA, the CDR3 is TGCGTAGTCGAGGCGGGTCCTGACAATGAGCAGTTCTTC.

As to this clone: Sequence at one end of the junction differs from germline and may be a read error. The genes are TRBV5-1 and TRBJ1-1, with D uncertain. From germline, CDR1 is SGHRS and CDR2 YFSETQ. The CDR3 runs 14 residues. The CDR3 is CASRLGGLGTEAFF. Written as DNA, the CDR3 is TGCGCCAGCAGATTGGGCGGGCTCGGCACTGAAGCTTTCTTT.

In nucleotides, the CDR3 is TGTGCCAGCAGCCAGGGGGCCTTTCTTCACTTT. Its translation is CASSQGAFLHF. This sequence joins TRBV3-1 (or the pseudogene TRBV3-2) and TRBJ1-6; perhaps TRBD1 as D (6 bases). The CDR3 contains 11 residues. Looked up from germline, CDR1 is LGHDT and CDR2 is YNNKEL (reference sequence). V shed 3 bases and J shed 19 bases, with 13 bases lying between them.

The chain links TRBV6-5 to TRBJ1-3; tentatively, D is TRBD1 (6 bases). CDR3 size: 13 residues. V lost 4 bases and J lost 5, with 9 bases in between. CDR1 is MNHEY, CDR2 SVGAGI, per germline. Written as DNA, the CDR3 is TGTGCCAGCAGTTCACAGGGACGAAACACCATATATTTT. Translated, it gives CASSSQGRNTIYF.

V usage is TRBV29-1 and J usage is TRBJ1-1; tentative D call: TRBD1 (6 bases). This CDR3 is built from 15 residues. Trimming cost V 5 bases and J 6 bases, with 22 bases left between them. CDR1 is SQVTM, CDR2 ANQGSEA, per germline. CDR3 DNA sequence: TGCAGCGTTACGGTTACTGCAGGGGTAGGCGCTGAAGCTTTCTTT. Translation gives CSVTVTAGVGAEAFF.

The chain uses TRBV30 and TRBJ2-2; 8 bases align to TRBD1. The CDR3 has 13 residues. V lost 2 bases to trimming and J lost 6 bases; unmatched junction nucleotides: 2. Germline CDR1 GTSNPN, CDR2 SVGIG (reference sequence). This chain's CDR3 is CAWSSTGAGELFF. The CDR3 coding sequence is TGTGCCTGGAGTTCGACAGGGGCCGGGGAGCTGTTTTTT. Using reference TRBV30 and TRBJ2-2 for the parts outside the CDR3, the full variable domain is SQTIHQWPATLVQPVGSPLSLECTVEGTSNPNLYWYRQAAGRGLQLLFYSVGIGQISSEVPQNLSASRPQDRQFILSSKKLLLSDSGFYLCAWSSTGAGELFFGEGSRLTVL.

The chain combines TRBV24-1 with TRBJ1-2; the D gene is possibly TRBD1 (5 bases). The length of the CDR3 is 10 residues. Between the trimmed V and J ends, which lost 12 bases and 8 bases, there was a span of 12 bases. CDR1 and CDR2 (germline): KGHDR, SFDVKD. The CDR3 sequence: CAAGPGGYTF. The CDR3 DNA sequence: TGTGCCGCGGGACCTGGAGGCTACACCTTC.

This sequence joins TRBV27 and TRBJ1-3; D call uncertain. Trimming shortened V by 2 bases and J by 0 bases, and 11 bases separated the two germline ends. This CDR3 has 16 residues. CDR1 is MNHEY, CDR2 SMNVEV, per germline (reference sequence). The CDR3 coding sequence is TGTGCCAGCAGTTTAAACAGAGAAGACTCTGGAAACACCATATATTTT. Translating gives CASSLNREDSGNTIYF.

This CDR3 reads CAITRTGASDETQYF. The CDR3 region has the DNA TGTGCCATCACCCGGACAGGGGCCTCGGATGAGACCCAGTACTTC. The rearrangement joins TRBV10-3 to TRBJ2-5; 9 nucleotides align to TRBD1. The V gene's germline CDR1 is ENHRY and CDR2 SYGVKD. With V trimmed by 7 bases and J by 5 bases, 11 bases remained unmatched. CDR3 length equals 15 residues.

This chain connects TRBV24-1 to TRBJ1-1; the D is unclear. Trimming shortened V by 1 base and J by 1 base, and 12 bases separated the two germline ends. There are 16 residues in the CDR3. CDR1 KGHDR and CDR2 SFDVKD come from the germline V gene. The CDR3 region has the DNA TGTGCCACCAGTGATTTATGGATGGAGAAGAACACTGAAGCTTTCTTT. Its translation: CATSDLWMEKNTEAFF.